Detailed here is one TCR beta chain. Its specificity is not known. This CDR3 region has 12 residues. Germline V CDR1 and CDR2: SGHRS, YFSETQ. Trimming removed 4 bases from V and 4 bases from J, with 9 bases in between. Primers included in the PCR were 60 Vbeta and 13 Jbeta primers. Generated by immunoSEQ multiplex PCR, the TCRdb table keeps only in-frame clones and is missing some. The sample lists about 94,000 clones; around three fifths were seen once. This entry comes from a study of cytomegalovirus exposure and HLA in healthy donors. Findings of the study overall: The authors confirmed in vitro that a few CMV-associated chains were specific for CMV antigens. TCR sequences were mostly rare, though some public TCRs occurred in many donors.

Sequencing used PBMCs. The V call is TRBV5-1, the J call TRBJ2-7, with a weak D call TRBD1 (6 bases). The receptor's source is a man aged 25-45 years in good health and CMV-seronegative. The CDR3 sequence is CASSPQGYEQYF. The CDR3 coding sequence is TGCGCCAGCAGCCCGCAGGGGTACGAGCAGTACTTC.